The 27 T cell receptor beta chains below all came from one sample that was sequenced in a study of T-cell reconstitution after alpha-beta-depleted transplantation in children. The TCRbeta library incorporated unique molecular identifiers. Each CDR3 protein is one row after TCRdb ran MiXCR on the PCR reads. The data contain about half a million distinct CDR3 sequences, approximately 13% of them singletons. The input for sequencing was PBMCs from the stem cell graft donor, taken from the stem cell graft. The source is a human donor who donated a stem cell graft to a child with combined immunodeficiency.

This clonotype has only a few counts. V gene TRBV20-1 combines with J gene TRBJ2-3; D uncertain. V lost 0 bases, J lost 4 bases, and 8 bases lay in between. Germline V CDR1 and CDR2: DFQATT, SNEGSKA (reference sequence). The CDR3 consists of 13 residues. The CDR3 coding sequence is TGCAGTGCTAGAGATTTCATCGCAGATACGCAGTATTTT. Its protein product is CSARDFIADTQYF.

This chain connects TRBV27 to TRBJ2-7, with 10 bases fitting TRBD1. Germline V gene data show CDR1 as MNHEY and CDR2 as SMNVEV (reference sequence). The ends lost 5 bases at V and 1 base at J; junction bases unmatched: 5. This CDR3 contains 15 residues. The CDR3 DNA is TGTGCCAGCAGTCCGCGGGACAGGGGATCCTACGAGCAGTACTTC. Its protein product is CASSPRDRGSYEQYF.

V is TRBV6-1 and J is TRBJ2-1; D gene ambiguous. Trimming stripped 7 bases from V and 10 bases from J, with 17 bases between. Germline V CDR1 and CDR2: MNHNS, SASEGT. The length of the CDR3 is 13 residues. This CDR3 reads CASTSTGWGEQFF. DNA of the CDR3: TGTGCCAGCACCTCGACGGGCTGGGGAGAGCAGTTCTTC.

This clonotype was recorded a few times. CDR3 sequence: CASGPLMGDPEAFF. The CDR3 coding sequence is TGTGCCAGCGGCCCTTTGATGGGGGACCCTGAAGCTTTCTTT. J is TRBJ1-1 and V is TRBV6-1, with a possible D match to TRBD1 (5 bases). The CDR3 covers 14 residues. Trimming took 8 bases from V and 6 from J, leaving 19 bases between them. CDR1 and CDR2 from the germline V gene are MNHNS and SASEGT.

This sequence joins TRBV7-3 and TRBJ1-3, with D unresolved. The V gene's germline CDR1 is SGHTA and CDR2 FQGTGA. The CDR3 has 15 residues. V lost 6 bases, J lost 0 bases, and 12 bases lay in between. The CDR3 reads CASREVVLSGNTIYF. CDR3 nucleotide sequence: TGTGCCAGCAGAGAGGTGGTGCTCTCTGGAAACACCATATATTTT.

This chain connects TRBV4-3 to TRBJ2-7, with D possibly TRBD1 on 6 matching bases. CDR1 is LGHNA, CDR2 YSLEER, per germline. Trimming took off 2 bases at V and 0 bases at J, with 11 bases between the two ends. The CDR3 is 15 amino acids. The chain's CDR3 is CASSQLTGPSYEQYF. CDR3 bases: TGCGCCAGCAGCCAACTCACAGGGCCCTCCTACGAGCAGTACTTC.

Comment on this clonotype: A much larger clone lies a single base off, so this may be a read error. This rearrangement joins TRBV29-1 to TRBJ1-1; 8 nucleotides match TRBD1. The CDR3 has 14 residues. CDR1 and CDR2 (germline): SQVTM, ANQGSEA. Germline trimming cut 2 bases from V and 1 base from J; bases unmatched to any gene: 3. The CDR3 loop reads CSVEMTGANTEAFF. CDR3 in DNA: TGCAGCGTTGAAATGACAGGGGCGAACACTGAAGCTTTCTTT.

This rearrangement joins TRBV30 to TRBJ1-4; D is possibly TRBD1 (5 bases). V dropped 4 bases and J dropped 0 bases, with 15 bases sitting between them. CDR1 and CDR2 (germline): GTSNPN, SVGIG (reference sequence). The CDR3 spans 16 residues. The CDR3 nucleotides are TGTGCCTGGAAGGCGGGGGGGATTTCAACTAATGAAAAACTGTTTTTT. The encoded protein is CAWKAGGISTNEKLFF.

Ten or more counts support this clonotype. The rearrangement uses TRBV7-9 and TRBJ2-5; 7 bases line up with TRBD1. V lost 0 bases and J lost 3; bases outside the gene matches: 4. CDR1 SEHNR and CDR2 FQNEAQ come from the germline V gene (reference sequence). CDR3 length: 15 residues. The CDR3 here is CASSLAGTVKETQYF. The CDR3, as DNA: TGTGCCAGCAGCTTAGCTGGGACAGTGAAAGAGACCCAGTACTTC.

This clonotype was seen at least ten times. The rearrangement uses TRBV7-3 and TRBJ1-1, with 7 bases matching TRBD1. The ends lost 5 bases at V and 5 bases at J; junction bases unmatched: 11. In germline, CDR1 is SGHTA, CDR2 FQGTGA. The CDR3 extends over 15 amino acids. The CDR3 region has the DNA TGTGCCAGCAGCGTAAGACAGGGACCATCAACTGAAGCTTTCTTT. This codes for CASSVRQGPSTEAFF.

CDR3 loop: CASSQGSRQFF. Here the CDR3 DNA reads TGTGCCAGCAGCCAAGGGAGTAGGCAGTTCTTC. The V gene is TRBV7-2, the J gene TRBJ2-1; a weak D match, TRBD2 (5 bases). This CDR3 comprises 11 residues. V was pared by 5 bases and J by 12 bases, with 11 bases between. Germline CDR1 SGHTA, CDR2 FQGNSA.

This clonotype turned up a few times. The chain uses TRBV12-3 or TRBV12-4 and TRBJ1-1, with a possible D match to TRBD1 (6 bases). The V end lost 6 bases, the J end lost 1 base, and 15 bases lay between the germline ends. The CDR3 loop spans 15 amino acids. CDR3: CASSPVETGNTEAFF. The CDR3 DNA is TGTGCCAGCAGCCCTGTAGAGACAGGGAACACTGAAGCTTTCTTT.

This clonotype was counted only a few times. This chain joins TRBV6-4 and TRBJ2-1; no clear D. V lost 4 bases and J lost 0, with 16 bases in between. CDR3 length: 17 amino acids. Per the germline V gene, CDR1 is MRHNA and CDR2 is SNTAGT. In DNA, the CDR3 is TGTGCCAGCAGTGCCTTTGGATCACTCAGCTCCTACAATGAGCAGTTCTTC. It codes for CASSAFGSLSSYNEQFF.

The V and J genes are TRBV7-9 and TRBJ2-3; TRBD2 matches 7 bases. Germline loops: CDR1 SEHNR, CDR2 FQNEAQ (reference sequence). The length of the CDR3 is 12 residues. V shed 10 bases, J shed 5 bases, and the junction held 6 bases outside the gene matches. CDR3 loop: CAILAGVDTQYF. In DNA, the CDR3 is TGTGCCATACTCGCGGGGGTAGATACGCAGTATTTT.

The chain has TRBV3-1 and TRBJ2-3; 13 bases are a match to TRBD2. The J segment lost 3 bases and the V segment lost 3 bases, leaving 6 bases of the junction unmatched. In germline, CDR1 is LGHDT, CDR2 YNNKEL (reference sequence). The length of the CDR3 is 17 residues. This chain's CDR3 is CASSHRTSGGRTDTQYF. DNA of the CDR3: TGTGCCAGCAGCCACCGGACTAGCGGGGGAAGGACAGATACGCAGTATTTT.

This clonotype was observed many times. V is TRBV7-9 and J is TRBJ2-5; 13 positions agree with TRBD2. The germline gives CDR1 SEHNR, CDR2 FQNEAQ (reference sequence). Trimming took 1 base from V and 3 from J; bases not matched to a gene: 2. This CDR3 is 16 amino acids long. DNA of the CDR3: TGTGCCAGCAGCTTAGGCGGACTAGCGGGAGAAGAGACCCAGTACTTC. Protein product: CASSLGGLAGEETQYF.

This clonotype was counted between two and nine times. V gene TRBV29-1 combines with J gene TRBJ2-6, with 7 bases fitting TRBD1. CDR3 length: 17 amino acids. Germline loops: CDR1 SQVTM, CDR2 ANQGSEA. V trimming: 1 base; J trimming: 0 bases; junction bases outside the gene matches: 6. CDR3 sequence: CSVEVWDSLSGANVLTF. The DNA of the CDR3 is TGCAGCGTTGAAGTGTGGGACAGTCTCTCTGGGGCCAACGTCCTGACTTTC.

This sequence joins TRBV6-1 and TRBJ2-1; 10 bases map to TRBD1. The germline CDR1 and CDR2 sequences are MNHNS and SASEGT. The junction had 14 bases not matched to a gene; V was cut back by 10 bases and J by 8 bases. CDR3 length: 15 amino acids. CDR3 nucleotides: TGTGCCATTACCCCGATCGGGGACAGGGGCCATGAGCAGTTCTTC. It codes for CAITPIGDRGHEQFF.

The V gene is TRBV6-5, the J gene TRBJ2-1; a possible D gene is TRBD2 (5 bases). Trimming took off 3 bases at V and 0 bases at J, with 9 bases between the two ends. The CDR3 runs to 15 residues. Per germline, CDR1 MNHEY and CDR2 SVGAGI. This chain's CDR3 is CASSYGLSSYNEQFF. The CDR3 nucleotides read TGTGCCAGCAGTTATGGACTTAGCTCCTACAATGAGCAGTTCTTC.

There are many counts of this clonotype. The chain employs TRBV12-3 or TRBV12-4 and TRBJ2-3; D remains unclear. This CDR3 spans 14 amino acids. Trimming cost V 6 bases and J 2 bases, with 12 bases left between them. CDR3 in DNA: TGTGCCAGCAGCCTGACCCCCTCCACAGATACGCAGTATTTT. It codes for CASSLTPSTDTQYF.

This clonotype was seen a few times. The chain recombines TRBV10-3 with TRBJ2-5; D might be TRBD1 (6 bases). V gave up 10 bases and J gave up 1 base, with 10 bases separating them. The CDR3 loop spans 12 amino acids. The germline V gene encodes CDR1 ENHRY and CDR2 SYGVKD. The chain's CDR3 is CATKGVQETQYF. The DNA for the CDR3 is TGTGCCACAAAGGGGGTCCAAGAGACCCAGTACTTC.

In this sample, this clonotype turned up a few times. CDR3 protein: CASSLYGPQHGYTF. The CDR3 DNA reads as TGTGCCAGCAGTTTATATGGCCCTCAACATGGCTACACCTTC. The chain joins TRBV27 to TRBJ1-2, with D unresolved. Deletions cut 1 base from V and 6 bases from J, with 12 bases between. The CDR3 spans 14 residues. Germline V gives CDR1 MNHEY, CDR2 SMNVEV (reference sequence).

This clonotype was seen many times. The CDR3 loop is CASSLGLAGGGEQYF. CDR3 DNA sequence: TGTGCCAGCAGCTTAGGACTAGCGGGAGGTGGTGAGCAGTACTTC. The chain carries TRBV11-3 and TRBJ2-7; TRBD2 agrees at 13 bases. CDR3 length equals 15 residues. V lost 1 base, J lost 7 bases, and 4 bases stayed unmatched. The germline V gene has CDR1 SGHNT and CDR2 YENEEA.

This clonotype was seen only a few times. The J gene is TRBJ1-6, the V gene TRBV5-1, with D uncertain. Germline values: CDR1 SGHRS, CDR2 YFSETQ. The CDR3 sequence is 15 residues long. V lost 2 bases and J lost 5, with 11 bases in between. CDR3 DNA sequence: TGCGCCAGCAGCTTTGAGGCGGCCCATAATTCACCCCTCCACTTT. It yields the protein CASSFEAAHNSPLHF.

The chain employs TRBV20-1 and TRBJ2-7; possible D gene TRBD2, 5 bases. The V and J ends lost 1 base and 3 bases respectively, with 10 bases between them. Germline CDR1 and CDR2: DFQATT and SNEGSKA (reference sequence). The CDR3 has 13 residues. CDR3 nucleotides: TGCAGTGCTAGAGTAGCGACGAACTACGAGCAGTACTTC. This gives the protein CSARVATNYEQYF.

This clonotype was picked up many times. The chain recombines TRBV7-2 with TRBJ1-1; D unresolved. The germline V gene encodes CDR1 SGHTA and CDR2 FQGNSA. Trimming pared 2 bases from V and 1 base from J, leaving 8 bases between. The CDR3 runs 14 residues. CDR3: CASSLWVGNTEAFF. The CDR3 DNA sequence: TGTGCCAGCAGCTTATGGGTCGGGAACACTGAAGCTTTCTTT.

This chain links TRBV12-3 or TRBV12-4 with TRBJ2-4; no clear D. The CDR3 extends over 12 amino acids. The V end was cut by 5 bases, the J end by 8 bases, with 10 bases between. The CDR3 DNA is TGTGCCAGCAGTCGGCAAATACACATTCAGTACTTC. This translates into CASSRQIHIQYF.